Listed below are T cell receptor beta chains from one sample, sequenced in a study of cytomegalovirus exposure and HLA in healthy donors. Profiling relied on immunoSEQ multiplex PCR, and the TCRdb table lists in-frame clones only, not all of them. The table lists about 190,000 clones, 80% to 90% of them singletons. Input material: PBMCs. Source of these receptors: a man aged 25-45 years in good health and CMV-seronegative. CDR3s include the opening cysteine and the closing phenylalanine or tryptophan. A D gene is named only where the DNA matches it firmly. Only some rows state a clone size, as once, few, many or a class for expanded clones.

clone_size j_call d_call v_call cdr3_aa cdr3_nt
NA TRBJ2-5 TRBD2 TRBV29-1 CSGGRGGEKTQYF TGCAGCGGAGGTCGGGGGGGTGAGAAGACCCAGTACTTC
NA TRBJ2-4 NA TRBV4-1 CASSQEEGGGGRGPQNIQYF TGCGCCAGCAGCCAAGAAGAGGGGGGGGGTGGACGGGGCCCCCAAAACATTCAGTACTTC
NA TRBJ2-7 TRBD2 TRBV10-3 CAISAPGGLNTYEQYF TGTGCCATCAGTGCACCCGGGGGGTTGAACACCTACGAGCAGTACTTC
NA TRBJ1-2 NA TRBV9 CASSVGSQNYGYTF TGTGCCAGCAGCGTAGGTTCACAGAACTATGGCTACACCTTC
NA TRBJ2-5 TRBD2 TRBV7-9 CASSLRLAGGLETQYF TGTGCCAGCAGCTTAAGGTTAGCGGGAGGTTTAGAGACCCAGTACTTC
NA TRBJ1-1 TRBD1 TRBV6-5 CASSSHRGATEAVF TGTGCCAGCAGTTCCCACAGGGGAGCAACTGAAGCTGTCTTT
once TRBJ2-1 TRBD2 TRBV14 CASSQELGLADYNEQFF TGTGCCAGCAGCCAAGAATTGGGACTAGCGGATTACAATGAGCAGTTCTTC
NA TRBJ1-3 TRBD1 TRBV25-1 CASSPQMDRDGNTIYF TGTGCCAGCAGTCCCCAAATGGACAGGGATGGAAACACCATATATTTT
NA TRBJ1-3 NA TRBV20-1 CSASAVNTIYF TGCAGTGCTAGCGCGGTAAACACCATATATTTT
NA TRBJ2-7 TRBD2 TRBV11-2 CASSSWTSGSYPREQYF TGTGCCAGCAGCTCATGGACTAGCGGGAGTTACCCTAGAGAGCAGTACTTC
NA TRBJ1-6 TRBD1 TRBV5-1 CASSLDHRGSPLHF TGCGCCAGCAGCTTGGATCACAGGGGCTCACCCCTCCACTTT
NA TRBJ2-3 NA TRBV5-1 CASSPSQGRRATDTQYF TGCGCCAGCAGCCCATCTCAGGGAAGGAGGGCCACAGATACACAGTATTTT
NA TRBJ2-7 TRBD1 TRBV27 CASSSGGWAAQYF TGTGCCAGCAGTTCAGGGGGATGGGCGGCGCAGTACTTC
NA TRBJ1-5 TRBD1 TRBV5-8 CASSPPSPGTGGYSNQPQHF TGTGCCAGCAGCCCGCCCTCCCCCGGGACAGGGGGGTATAGCAATCAGCCCCAGCATTTT
NA TRBJ1-6 NA TRBV5-1 CASKGWRALRLNSPLHF TGCGCCAGCAAGGGGTGGAGGGCTCTAAGACTGAATTCACCCCTCCACTTT
NA TRBJ2-7 NA TRBV2 CASRTRGTYEQYF TGTGCCAGCAGGACCCGCGGTACCTACGAGCAGTACTTC
NA TRBJ2-3 TRBD2 TRBV7-2 CASSLGAGLVLTQYF TGTGCCAGCAGCTTAGGTGCGGGACTAGTCCTTACGCAGTATTTT
NA TRBJ2-1 NA TRBV28 CATLNSYEQFF TGTGCCACCCTTAATTCCTATGAGCAGTTCTTC
NA TRBJ1-2 NA TRBV14 CASSQDRGNYGYTF TGTGCCAGCAGCCAAGATCGGGGGAACTATGGCTACACCTTC
NA TRBJ2-1 TRBD2 TRBV19 CASTDTGGRIDEQFF TGTGCCAGTACCGATACGGGGGGTAGGATCGATGAGCAGTTCTTC
NA TRBJ1-1 TRBD1 TRBV27 CASSLRDRNTEAFF TGTGCCAGCAGTTTACGGGACAGGAACACTGAAGCTTTCTTT
NA TRBJ2-7 TRBD2 TRBV7-9 CASSLGLAVYEQYF TGTGCCAGCAGCTTGGGACTAGCGGTCTACGAGCAGTACTTC
few TRBJ1-4 NA TRBV28 CASSLLGGIEKLFF TGTGCCAGCAGTTTACTAGGGGGTATTGAAAAACTGTTTTTT
NA TRBJ2-3 TRBD2 TRBV7-6 CASSLGTSGTSTDTQYF TGTGCCAGCAGCTTGGGGACTAGCGGGACTAGCACAGATACGCAGTATTTT
NA TRBJ1-6 NA TRBV7-2 CASSHRDSPLHF TGTGCCAGCAGCCACAGGGATTCACCCCTCCACTTT
NA TRBJ1-2 NA TRBV7-2 CASSLALTVRGYTF TGTGCCAGCAGCTTAGCGCTAACGGTTCGGGGCTACACCTTC
NA TRBJ2-7 TRBD1 TRBV5-6 CASSLHLRGQGSYEQYF TGTGCCAGCAGCTTGCATTTACGAGGACAGGGCTCCTACGAGCAGTACTTC
NA TRBJ1-5 TRBD1 TRBV28 CASFEGGEGNQPQHF TGTGCCAGCTTCGAAGGGGGCGAAGGCAATCAGCCCCAGCATTTT
once TRBJ1-6 NA TRBV25-1 CASSKQGIPYSPLHF TGTGCCAGCAGTAAACAGGGTATTCCGTATTCACCCCTCCACTTT
NA TRBJ2-1 TRBD2 TRBV9 CASSATSGGDNEQFF TGTGCCAGCAGCGCAACTAGCGGGGGAGACAATGAGCAGTTCTTC
once TRBJ2-7 NA TRBV5-6 CASTTGTLYEQYF TGTGCCAGCACCACCGGGACTTTATACGAGCAGTACTTC
few TRBJ1-1 NA TRBV10-1 CASSDQTGKAFF TGCGCCAGCAGTGATCAAACAGGGAAGGCTTTCTTT
NA TRBJ2-7 TRBD2 TRBV14 CASSQDGVSGRIIAF TGTGCCAGCAGCCAAGATGGGGTGAGCGGGAGAATTATCGCTTTC
NA TRBJ1-4 TRBD1 TRBV5-4 CASSPATGTTNEKLFF TGTGCCAGCAGCCCAGCGACAGGGACAACTAATGAAAAACTGTTTTTT
NA TRBJ2-1 NA TRBV4-1 CASSHGALADNEQFF TGCGCCAGCAGCCACGGGGCACTAGCAGACAATGAGCAGTTCTTC
NA TRBJ1-2 TRBD1 TRBV6-5 CASSYEMQGGGYTF TGTGCCAGCAGTTACGAGATGCAGGGGGGAGGCTACACCTTC
NA TRBJ2-1 NA TRBV5-4 CASSGANRLSYNEQFF TGTGCCAGCAGCGGGGCGAACAGGCTAAGCTACAATGAGCAGTTCTTC
NA TRBJ2-7 TRBD1 TRBV5-1 CASSPVPTGTGLSEQYF TGCGCCAGCAGCCCCGTACCGACCGGGACAGGGCTTAGTGAGCAGTACTTC
NA TRBJ2-3 NA TRBV5-1 CASSLEGWADTQYF TGCGCCAGCAGCTTGGAGGGGTGGGCAGATACGCAGTATTTT
NA TRBJ1-6 TRBD1 TRBV5-1 CASSLQGGSYNSPLHF TGCGCCAGCAGCTTACAGGGGGGGTCCTATAATTCACCCCTCCACTTT